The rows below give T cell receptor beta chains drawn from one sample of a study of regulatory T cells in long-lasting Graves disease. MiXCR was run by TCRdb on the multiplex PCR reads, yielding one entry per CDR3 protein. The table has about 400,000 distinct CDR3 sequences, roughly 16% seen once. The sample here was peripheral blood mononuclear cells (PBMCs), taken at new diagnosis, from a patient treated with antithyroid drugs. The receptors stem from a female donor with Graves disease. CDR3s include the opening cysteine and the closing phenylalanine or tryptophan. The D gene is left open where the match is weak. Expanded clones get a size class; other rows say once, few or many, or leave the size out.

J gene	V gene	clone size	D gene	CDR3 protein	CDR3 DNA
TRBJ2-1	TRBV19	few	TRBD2	CASSIPGGREGRGEQFF	TGTGCCAGTAGTATCCCGGGGGGCCGGGAGGGCCGGGGTGAGCAGTTCTTC
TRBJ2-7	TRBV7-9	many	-	CASSPSGRVPYEQYF	TGTGCCAGCAGTCCATCGGGACGGGTCCCCTACGAGCAGTACTTC
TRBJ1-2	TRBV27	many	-	CASSPQDRIYGYTF	TGTGCCAGCAGTCCTCAGGACCGGATCTATGGCTACACCTTC
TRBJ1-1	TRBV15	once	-	CATSRPTTGGWTEAFF	TGTGCCACCAGCAGACCAACCACGGGGGGCTGGACTGAAGCTTTCTTT
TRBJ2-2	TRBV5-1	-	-	CASSLGVGGTGELFF	TGCGCCAGCAGCTTGGGTGTCGGGGGCACCGGGGAGCTGTTTTTT
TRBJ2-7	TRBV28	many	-	CASSPLRTPYEQYF	TGTGCCAGCAGTCCCCTCAGGACTCCCTACGAGCAGTACTTC
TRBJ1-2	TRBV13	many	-	CASSLGSSYGYTF	TGTGCCAGCAGCTTGGGGTCCAGCTATGGCTACACCTTC
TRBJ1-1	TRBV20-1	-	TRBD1	CSVTGQANTEAFF	TGCAGTGTTACAGGACAGGCGAACACTGAAGCTTTCTTT
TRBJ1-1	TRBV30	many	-	CAWTAPMNTEAFF	TGTGCCTGGACAGCACCCATGAACACTGAAGCTTTCTTT
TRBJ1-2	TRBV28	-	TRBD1	CASSKDRGDYGYTF	TGTGCCAGCAGTAAAGACAGGGGGGACTATGGCTACACCTTC